A single T cell receptor (beta chain) is shown here with its context. Per germline, CDR1 MNHEY and CDR2 SVGAGI. V lost 6 bases, J lost 0 bases, and 15 bases lay in between. CDR3 size: 15 residues. This sample was included in a study of T cell responses to AZD1222 COVID-19 vaccine. Only in-frame clones appear in the TCRdb table, and some are missing; sequencing was by immunoSEQ multiplex PCR. The table has about 130,000 clones, around 94% seen once. J is TRBJ2-7 and V is TRBV6-5; no firm D call. The TCR comes from an adult in good health. Material: peripheral blood, obtained on day 0 of AZD1222 vaccination. DNA of the CDR3: TGTGCCAGCAGCGCTCCTAGATTCAGCTCCTACGAGCAGTACTTC. This sequence encodes CASSAPRFSSYEQYF.